These 24 T cell receptor beta chains came from one sample sequenced in a study of cytomegalovirus exposure and HLA in healthy donors. The PCR was carried out with 60 Vbeta primers and 13 Jbeta primers. Produced via immunoSEQ multiplex PCR; TCRdb's table is partial and in-frame only. The data contain about 140,000 clones, 78% of them singletons. The sample consisted of PBMCs. All receptors come from a female donor in good health and CMV-seronegative.

CDR3 nucleotides: TGTGCCAGCAGAACAGGGGTCGACGAGCAGTACTTC. This gives the protein CASRTGVDEQYF. The chain couples TRBV6-5 to TRBJ2-7; 7 bases map to TRBD1. The germline gives CDR1 MNHEY, CDR2 SVGAGI. This CDR3 has 12 residues. Trimming removed 6 bases from V and 5 bases from J; junction bases left unmatched: 4.

CDR3 bases: TGCGCCAGCAGCCCAGGGGTAGGTGAAGCTTTCTTT. This codes for CASSPGVGEAFF. The chain is built from TRBV5-1 and TRBJ1-1; D might be TRBD1 (6 bases). This CDR3 spans 12 amino acids. V was cut by 4 bases and J by 7 bases, with 11 bases left in between. Germline-derived CDR1 and CDR2 are SGHRS and YFSETQ.

The DNA of the CDR3 is TGTGCCAGCAGCTTAGGAGCCTACGAGCAGTACTTC. It codes for CASSLGAYEQYF. The V gene is TRBV7-2, the J gene TRBJ2-7; D remains unclear. The CDR3 is 12 residues long. Trimming took 1 base from V and 2 from J, leaving 3 bases between them. Looked up from germline, CDR1 is SGHTA and CDR2 is FQGNSA.

The CDR3 spells CASKTGTGDRYGYTF. The CDR3 DNA reads as TGTGCCAGCAAAACCGGGACAGGGGATAGGTATGGCTACACCTTC. The V gene is TRBV28, the J gene TRBJ1-2; 10 bases line up with TRBD1. Unmatched junction bases numbered 10, after V lost 7 bases and J lost 5 bases. CDR1 is MDHEN, CDR2 SYDVKM, per germline. The CDR3 contains 15 residues.

The rearrangement links TRBV28 to TRBJ2-3, with 10 bases matching TRBD2. Germline CDR1 and CDR2: MDHEN and SYDVKM. This CDR3 has 16 amino acids. Trimming cost V 4 bases and J 2 bases; bases outside gene matches: 6. The CDR3 protein is CASSSPGLANTDTQYF. CDR3 coding DNA: TGTGCCAGCAGTTCACCGGGACTAGCGAACACAGATACGCAGTATTTT.

This clone is a singleton in its sample. The V call is TRBV18, the J call TRBJ2-6; D not resolved. Germline CDR1 KGHSH, CDR2 LQKENI. This CDR3 contains 18 residues. V lost 3 bases to trimming and J lost 2 bases, with 17 bases between them. The CDR3 DNA sequence: TGTGCCAGCTCACCCCCATGGCACTTTCAGGCTGGGGCCAACGTCCTGACTTTC. Its translation is CASSPPWHFQAGANVLTF.

The chain carries TRBV28 and TRBJ2-7; D is ambiguous. CDR3 length: 13 residues. Germline lookup yields CDR1 MDHEN and CDR2 SYDVKM. V lost 9 bases, J lost 0 bases, and 12 bases lay in between. CDR3: CASNSDSSYEQYF. The CDR3 region has the DNA TGTGCCAGTAACAGTGATAGCTCCTACGAGCAGTACTTC.

Here the CDR3 reads CASSLQGRDTIYF. As DNA, the CDR3 is TGTGCCAGCAGTTTACAGGGAAGGGACACCATATATTTT. The chain combines TRBV28 with TRBJ1-3; D is possibly TRBD1 (5 bases). Trimming removed 2 bases from V and 8 bases from J, with 10 bases in between. The CDR3 extends over 13 amino acids. From germline, CDR1 is MDHEN and CDR2 SYDVKM.

DNA for the CDR3: TGTGCCAGCAGCCCCAACTCCTTATATGGCTACACCTTC. This sequence encodes CASSPNSLYGYTF. V is TRBV7-8 and J is TRBJ1-2; D is unclear. Germline loops: CDR1 SGHVS, CDR2 FQNEAQ. The CDR3 is made up of 13 amino acids. The ends were cut back, 5 bases at V and 5 bases at J, with 12 bases in the middle.

This clone has more than one count but fewer than ten. This chain uses TRBV7-9 with TRBJ1-1; 7 bases align to TRBD1. This CDR3 has 12 amino acids. V was clipped by 2 bases and J by 8 bases; unmatched bases: 2. The germline V gene encodes CDR1 SEHNR and CDR2 FQNEAQ (reference sequence). This CDR3 reads CASSLSTGEAFF. CDR3 DNA sequence: TGTGCCAGCAGCTTATCGACAGGGGAAGCTTTCTTT.

For this clone: The junction does not match germline at one end; this may be a read error. V and J are TRBV18 and TRBJ2-3; D gene unclear. This CDR3 comprises 14 residues. Germline values: CDR1 KGHSH, CDR2 LQKENI. The CDR3 protein is CASSRYESTDTQYF. The CDR3 DNA sequence: TGTGCCAGTTCACGCTATGAGAGCACAGATACGCAGTATTTT.

The rearrangement joins TRBV6-6 to TRBJ1-5, with D maybe TRBD1 (5 bases). The V and J ends lost 6 bases and 2 bases respectively, with 11 bases between them. The CDR3 spans 14 residues. Germline loops: CDR1 MNHNY, CDR2 SVGAGI (reference sequence). The CDR3 protein is CASSGGVGNQPQHF. The CDR3 coding sequence is TGTGCCAGCAGCGGGGGGGTCGGCAATCAGCCCCAGCATTTT.

This clone was observed a handful of times. The V call is TRBV6-1, the J call TRBJ1-5; D is perhaps TRBD1 (6 bases). Germline V lookup: CDR1 MNHNS, CDR2 SASEGT. This CDR3 spans 15 amino acids. With 3 bases removed from V and 1 base from J, the gap between germline ends came to 10 bases. The CDR3: CASSDRGASNQPQHF. DNA for the CDR3: TGTGCCAGCAGTGATCGGGGGGCGAGCAATCAGCCCCAGCATTTT.

V is TRBV10-2 and J is TRBJ1-1; tentatively, D is TRBD1 (6 bases). The germline V and J ends were trimmed by 7 bases and 7 bases, with 13 bases remaining between them. Germline lookup yields CDR1 WSHSY and CDR2 SAAADI. The CDR3 is 12 residues long. The CDR3 reads CASMGGQREAFF. CDR3 bases: TGCGCCAGCATGGGGGGGCAGCGTGAAGCTTTCTTT.

CDR3 loop: CASSEVGQGHGYTF. CDR3 bases: TGTGCCAGCAGTGAAGTTGGACAGGGACATGGCTACACCTTC. V is TRBV6-1 and J is TRBJ1-2, with 8 nucleotides matching TRBD1. In germline, CDR1 is MNHNS, CDR2 SASEGT. The V segment lost 1 base and the J segment 6 bases; nucleotides outside the gene matches: 4. The CDR3 spans 14 residues.

The chain uses TRBV5-1 and TRBJ1-2; the match to TRBD1 covers 10 bases. With V trimmed by 4 bases and J by 5 bases, 8 bases remained unmatched. CDR3 length: 15 amino acids. Germline values: CDR1 SGHRS, CDR2 YFSETQ. CDR3 bases: TGCGCCAGCAGCCACCCGGGACAGGGGTTTTATGGCTACACCTTC. Protein product: CASSHPGQGFYGYTF.

This clone has only one observation. In DNA form, the CDR3 reads TGTGCCAGCAGTTACGGCCCCTTCATGCCCCAGCATTTT. Translation gives CASSYGPFMPQHF. The V call is TRBV6-5, the J call TRBJ1-5; D gene unclear. Trimming pared 2 bases from V and 9 bases from J, leaving 11 bases between. Germline assignment: CDR1 MNHEY and CDR2 SVGAGI. The CDR3 runs to 13 residues.

In DNA, the CDR3 is TGTGCCAGCAGCTTGAGGACTAGCGGCTACAATGAGCAGTTCTTC. It translates to CASSLRTSGYNEQFF. The chain couples TRBV5-6 to TRBJ2-1, with 10 bases lining up with TRBD2. The CDR3 has 15 amino acids. V was pared by 1 base and J by 3 bases, with 1 base of the junction left unmatched. Germline V CDR1 and CDR2: SGHDT, YYEEEE.

This clone was recorded once. The chain uses TRBV5-1 and TRBJ2-7; tentatively, D is TRBD2 (5 bases). The V end was cut by 0 bases, the J end by 5 bases, with 12 bases between. This CDR3 has 14 amino acids. CDR1 SGHRS and CDR2 YFSETQ come from the germline V gene. As DNA, the CDR3 is TGCGCCAGCAGCTTGGCCGAGGGAGCCAACGAGCAGTACTTC. It yields the protein CASSLAEGANEQYF.

A word on this clone: It may be a read error: a sequence one base away is much more abundant. The chain combines TRBV5-1 with TRBJ2-7, with a tentative D call TRBD1 (5 bases). The CDR3 length is 12 residues. The V end was cut by 0 bases, the J end by 5 bases, with 6 bases between. Germline-derived CDR1 and CDR2 are SGHRS and YFSETQ. CDR3 in amino acids: CASSLAGNEQYF. The CDR3 nucleotides read TGCGCCAGCAGCTTGGCAGGGAACGAGCAGTACTTC. The full variable domain, completed using reference TRBV5-1 and TRBJ2-7, is KAGVTQTPRYLIKTRGQQVTLSCSPISGHRSVSWYQQTPGQGLQFLFEYFSETQRNKGNFPGRFSGRQFSNSRSEMNVSTLELGDSALYLCASSLAGNEQYFGPGTRLTVT.

This clone was seen more than once but under ten times. This chain uses TRBV2 with TRBJ1-1, with a tentative D call TRBD1 (6 bases). The CDR3 extends over 14 amino acids. Trimming left V 2 bases short and J 4 bases short, with 11 bases between. CDR1 and CDR2 from the germline V gene are SNHLY and FYNNEI. The CDR3 protein is CASSELRGITEAFF. The CDR3 DNA reads TGTGCCAGCAGTGAATTGAGGGGGATCACTGAAGCTTTCTTT.

The chain joins TRBV10-3 to TRBJ2-2, with TRBD2 matching 16 bases. Germline assignment: CDR1 ENHRY and CDR2 SYGVKD. The length of the CDR3 is 20 residues. The V gene end was trimmed by 3 bases and the J gene end by 0 bases; junction bases not matched to a gene: 7. The CDR3 protein is CAISEVGLAGGLSNTGELFF. The DNA for the CDR3 is TGTGCCATCAGTGAAGTGGGACTAGCGGGAGGGCTATCGAACACCGGGGAGCTGTTTTTT.

This clone was seen a handful of times. The chain uses TRBV4-3 and TRBJ1-3; the D is unclear. The germline V gene has CDR1 LGHNA and CDR2 YSLEER. There are 14 residues in the CDR3. V gave up 1 base and J gave up 0 bases, with 4 bases separating them. The CDR3 nucleotides are TGCGCCAGCAGCCAAGGCAGCTCTGGAAACACCATATATTTT. Amino acid sequence: CASSQGSSGNTIYF.

This sequence joins TRBV6-6 and TRBJ2-7; no clear D. The CDR3 consists of 11 residues. The V gene lost 5 bases and the J gene lost 7 bases, with 9 bases spanning the gap. Germline values: CDR1 MNHNY, CDR2 SVGAGI (reference sequence). CDR3 in amino acids: CASSPSREQYF. The CDR3 DNA sequence: TGTGCCAGCAGTCCGTCTAGGGAGCAGTACTTC.